This TCR beta chain derives from a study of OX40 agonist ivuxolimab in advanced cancers. Whole-study context: Subjects had a mean age of 60 years, with a range of 23 to 79; around 80% were male. Partial responses were achieved by three patients, one with hepatocellular carcinoma and two with cutaneous melanoma.

The V gene's germline CDR1 is LNHDA and CDR2 SQIVND (reference sequence). The CDR3 has 18 residues. Germline trimming cut 1 base from V and 1 base from J; bases unmatched to any gene: 7. Comment on this clone: The target antigen is unknown.

The table came from immunoSEQ multiplex PCR; TCRdb's copy has only in-frame clones and leaves some out. Among fewer than 60,000 clones, around 79% were seen once, and the ten largest hold 7.9%. General study findings and limits: Dose levels from 0.1 to 3.0 mg/kg saw CD4+ and CD8+ blood T cells expand clonally by week 6. Among the lowest peripheral clonal expansion occurred in 0.1-3.0 mg/kg partial responders.

The clonotype originates from an adult with an advanced solid tumor such as melanoma, head and neck, liver or kidney cancer. Specimen: CD4+ or CD8+ T cells sorted from blood, collected in a trial of the OX40 agonist ivuxolimab. This chain joins TRBV19 and TRBJ2-3; TRBD2 matches 11 bases. CDR3 loop: CASSIGWLAGGRTDTQYF. CDR3 in DNA: TGTGCCAGTAGTATAGGTTGGCTAGCGGGAGGCCGCACAGATACGCAGTATTTT.